These T cell receptor beta chains were read from a single sample in a study of shared clonotypes between healthy human individuals. Assay: immunoSEQ multiplex PCR; the TCRdb copy retains only in-frame clones and omits some. The sample comprises millions of clones, roughly 94% of which are singletons, and approximately 0.13% rests with the top ten. The source material was naive CD4+ T cells sorted from blood. The source is a man between 18 and 29 years old in good health. The CDR3 runs from the conserved cysteine through the conserved F or W. The D gene is left open where the match is weak. Where a row states a size, it is once, few, many or the class of an expanded clone; other rows omit it.

NA	TRBD1	TRBV7-9	TRBJ1-4	CASSLEGTGLEKLFF	TGTGCCAGCAGCTTAGAAGGGACAGGTCTCGAAAAACTGTTTTTT
NA	TRBD2	TRBV19	TRBJ2-7	CASSLSGSHEQYF	TGTGCCAGTAGTTTGAGCGGGAGCCACGAGCAGTACTTC
NA	NA	TRBV7-9	TRBJ1-3	CASSTDENTIYF	TGTGCCAGCAGCACCGATGAAAACACCATATATTTT
NA	NA	TRBV5-1	TRBJ1-6	CASSLGRSPLHF	TGCGCCAGCAGCTTGGGGCGTTCACCCCTCCACTTT
NA	NA	TRBV7-9	TRBJ2-5	CASSLGDTKYQETQYF	TGTGCCAGCAGCTTAGGGGACACCAAGTACCAAGAGACCCAGTACTTC
NA	NA	TRBV18	TRBJ2-7	CASSQRGKQYF	TGTGCCAGCTCTCAGCGTGGGAAGCAGTACTTC
once	TRBD1	TRBV4-3	TRBJ2-7	CASSRQGGTYEQYF	TGCGCCAGCAGCCGACAGGGGGGTACGTACGAGCAGTACTTC
once	NA	TRBV2	TRBJ1-2	CASSEEEGLYGYTF	TGTGCCAGCAGTGAAGAGGAGGGGCTCTATGGCTACACCTTC
NA	NA	TRBV11-3	TRBJ2-3	CASSLEADTQYF	TGTGCCAGCAGCTTAGAGGCAGATACGCAGTATTTT
NA	NA	TRBV4-3	TRBJ2-2	CASSQRTANTGELFF	TGCGCCAGCAGCCAAAGGACAGCTAACACCGGGGAGCTGTTTTTT
NA	NA	TRBV7-2	TRBJ1-1	CASSQVDRNTEAFF	TGTGCCAGCAGCCAAGTGGACCGAAACACTGAAGCTTTCTTT
NA	NA	TRBV2	TRBJ2-5	CASSGNSAGQETQYF	TGTGCCAGCAGTGGGAACAGCGCAGGGCAGGAGACCCAGTACTTC
NA	NA	TRBV5-1	TRBJ2-4	CASSLVGIKNIQYF	TGCGCCAGCAGCTTGGTGGGAATCAAAAACATTCAGTACTTC
NA	TRBD2	TRBV7-2	TRBJ2-7	CASSEGSGASGEQYF	TGTGCCAGCAGCGAAGGGAGCGGGGCGAGTGGCGAGCAGTACTTC
NA	NA	TRBV6-4	TRBJ1-2	CASSGLCRVGLGYGYTF	TGTGCCAGCAGTGGGTTGTGCAGGGTGGGATTGGGCTATGGCTACACCTTC
NA	NA	TRBV10-3	TRBJ1-3	CAISDFASQGLSGNTIYF	TGTGCCATCAGTGATTTTGCTTCGCAGGGACTCTCTGGAAACACCATATATTTT
NA	TRBD2	TRBV13	TRBJ2-7	CASSLNSGSYEQYF	TGTGCCAGCAGCCTCAATAGCGGGTCCTACGAGCAGTACTTC
NA	TRBD1	TRBV29-1	TRBJ2-7	CSAGRTGGFAEQYF	TGCAGCGCGGGGAGGACAGGGGGTTTCGCCGAGCAGTACTTC
NA	TRBD2	TRBV6-5	TRBJ2-7	CASSLSGGVYEQYF	TGTGCCAGCAGTCTCTCGGGAGGGGTCTACGAGCAGTACTTC
NA	NA	TRBV28	TRBJ1-1	CASSKGGAKNTEAFF	TGTGCCAGCAGTAAAGGGGGGGCAAAGAACACTGAAGCTTTCTTT
NA	TRBD2	TRBV2	TRBJ2-2	CASRRGTSGAGELFF	TGTGCCAGCAGGCGCGGGACTAGCGGGGCCGGGGAGCTGTTTTTT
NA	TRBD1	TRBV7-2	TRBJ1-5	CASSSRGLGGNQPQHF	TGTGCCAGCAGCTCCAGGGGGCTTGGAGGCAATCAGCCCCAGCATTTT
few	NA	TRBV6-5	TRBJ2-7	CASRSGGWEQYF	TGTGCCAGCAGATCAGGAGGGTGGGAGCAGTACTTC
NA	NA	TRBV5-1	TRBJ2-2	CASSYDPGTGELFF	TGCGCCAGCAGCTACGACCCAGGGACCGGGGAGCTGTTTTTT
NA	NA	TRBV5-1	TRBJ2-3	CASSTGTATDTQYF	TGCGCCAGCAGCACGGGGACTGCCACAGATACGCAGTATTTT